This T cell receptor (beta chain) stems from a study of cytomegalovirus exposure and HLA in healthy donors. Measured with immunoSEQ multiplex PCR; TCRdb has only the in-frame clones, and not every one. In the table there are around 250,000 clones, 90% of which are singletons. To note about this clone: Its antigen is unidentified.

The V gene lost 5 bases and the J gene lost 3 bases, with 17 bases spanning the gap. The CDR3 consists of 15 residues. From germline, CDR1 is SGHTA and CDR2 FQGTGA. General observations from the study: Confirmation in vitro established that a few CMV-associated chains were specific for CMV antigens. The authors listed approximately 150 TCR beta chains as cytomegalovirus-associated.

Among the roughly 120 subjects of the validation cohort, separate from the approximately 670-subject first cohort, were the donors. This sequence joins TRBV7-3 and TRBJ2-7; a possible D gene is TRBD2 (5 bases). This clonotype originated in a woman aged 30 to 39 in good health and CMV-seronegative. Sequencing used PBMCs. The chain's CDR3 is CASSPTADSFYEQYF. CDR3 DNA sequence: TGTGCCAGCAGCCCTACAGCGGATTCCTTCTACGAGCAGTACTTC. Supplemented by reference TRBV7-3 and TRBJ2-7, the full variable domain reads GAGVSQTPSNKVTEKGKYVELRCDPISGHTALYWYRQSLGQGPEFLIYFQGTGAADDSGLPNDRFFAVRPEGSVSTLKIQRTERGDSAVYLCASSPTADSFYEQYFGPGTRLTVT.